These 27 T cell receptor beta chains originate from one sample sequenced in a study of blood T cell repertoires in COVID-19. Assay used: immunoSEQ multiplex PCR; TCRdb lists only in-frame clones, some missing. This sample has about 20,000 clones, with around nine tenths found just once. Sequences were obtained from peripheral blood. Receptors were obtained from a woman aged 55-70 years with active COVID-19.

The chain is built from TRBV19 and TRBJ2-5; the match to TRBD2 covers 7 bases. Trimming took 5 bases from V and 3 from J; bases not matched to a gene: 6. Germline-derived CDR1 and CDR2 are LNHDA and SQIVND (reference sequence). The CDR3 contains 14 residues. CDR3 protein: CASSGFAGEETQYF. The CDR3 bases are TGTGCCAGTAGTGGCTTCGCGGGGGAAGAGACCCAGTACTTC.

This clone is a singleton in its sample. The chain carries TRBV6-5 and TRBJ1-6, with D possibly TRBD1 on 5 matching bases. Between the trimmed V and J ends, which lost 5 bases and 9 bases, there was a span of 14 bases. CDR3 length: 14 amino acids. Germline values: CDR1 MNHEY, CDR2 SVGAGI. The CDR3 bases are TGTGCCAGCAGTATCGGGGGGTACGGTTCACCCCTCCACTTT. Translating gives CASSIGGYGSPLHF.

J is TRBJ2-3 and V is TRBV29-1, with 11 bases fitting TRBD1. V lost 7 bases and J lost 6; bases outside the gene matches: 12. The CDR3 sequence is 15 residues long. Germline-derived CDR1 and CDR2 are SQVTM and ANQGSEA. The CDR3, as DNA: TGCAGCGGCGATGGCGGGACAGGGGGACTGGATACGCAGTATTTT. It yields the protein CSGDGGTGGLDTQYF.

This clone was found once. V usage is TRBV27 and J usage is TRBJ2-3, with 9 bases identical to TRBD2. V trimming: 6 bases; J trimming: 2 bases; junction bases outside the gene matches: 6. Germline CDR1 reads MNHEY; CDR2 reads SMNVEV (reference sequence). This CDR3 spans 15 amino acids. The CDR3 protein is CASRVAGANTDTQYF. CDR3 sequence (DNA): TGTGCCAGCAGAGTAGCGGGGGCTAACACAGATACGCAGTATTTT.

V usage is TRBV5-1 and J usage is TRBJ2-7, with 10 bases matching TRBD1. CDR1 and CDR2 from the germline V gene are SGHRS and YFSETQ. The CDR3 is made up of 15 amino acids. The trim removed 4 bases at V and 2 bases at J, leaving 6 bases unmatched. Here the CDR3 reads CASSVAGTGAYEQYF. CDR3 nucleotides: TGCGCCAGCAGCGTTGCCGGGACAGGGGCCTACGAGCAGTACTTC.

V and J are TRBV5-6 and TRBJ1-6; possibly TRBD1 for D (6 bases). The CDR3 runs 14 residues. Trimming removed 4 bases at V and 5 bases at J, with 10 bases between. Germline V gene lookup returns CDR1 SGHDT and CDR2 YYEEEE. The CDR3 region is CASSLDRNNSPLHF. DNA for the CDR3: TGTGCCAGCAGCCTCGACAGGAATAATTCACCCCTCCACTTT.

The chain uses TRBV5-1 and TRBJ2-4; possibly TRBD2 for D (6 bases). The CDR3 contains 15 residues. CDR1 and CDR2 from the germline V gene are SGHRS and YFSETQ. V was shortened by 4 bases and J by 7 bases, with 18 bases between the two germline ends. The CDR3 sequence is CASSPAGTGGNIQYF. DNA for the CDR3: TGCGCCAGCAGCCCGGCCGGGACCGGAGGGAACATTCAGTACTTC.

J is TRBJ1-6 and V is TRBV19; no reliable D call. The CDR3 spans 16 residues. The ends were cut back, 6 bases at V and 0 bases at J, with 12 bases in the middle. Per the germline V gene, CDR1 is LNHDA and CDR2 is SQIVND (reference sequence). CDR3 residues: CASRGLTSSYNSPLHF. DNA for the CDR3: TGTGCCAGTAGAGGACTGACAAGCTCCTATAATTCACCCCTCCACTTT.

This clone showed up just a few times. The chain is built from TRBV7-9 and TRBJ1-6, with 7 bases lining up with TRBD1. The CDR3 spans 15 residues. J was trimmed by 7 bases and V by 5 bases; bases with no gene match: 8. Germline V gene lookup returns CDR1 SEHNR and CDR2 FQNEAQ (reference sequence). The CDR3 spells CASSPMGDSNSPLHF. CDR3 DNA: TGTGCCAGCAGCCCGATGGGGGACAGCAATTCACCCCTCCACTTT. Full variable domain (outside the CDR3, taken from reference TRBV7-9 and TRBJ1-6): DTGVSQNPRHKITKRGQNVTFRCDPISEHNRLYWYRQTLGQGPEFLTYFQNEAQLEKSRLLSDRFSAERPKGSFSTLEIQRTEQGDSAMYLCASSPMGDSNSPLHFGNGTRLTVT.

The V gene is TRBV5-4, the J gene TRBJ2-2; a possible D gene is TRBD1 (5 bases). Looked up from germline, CDR1 is SGHNT and CDR2 is YYREEE (reference sequence). V gave up 0 bases and J gave up 8 bases, with 11 bases separating them. This CDR3 is 14 amino acids long. The CDR3 DNA reads TGTGCCAGCAGCTTGGCCGAGAGGACAGGGGAGCTGTTTTTT. Protein sequence: CASSLAERTGELFF.

The J gene is TRBJ1-1, the V gene TRBV18; the D is unclear. CDR1 is KGHSH, CDR2 LQKENI, per germline. There are 17 residues in the CDR3. Trimming took 0 bases from V and 3 from J, leaving 17 bases between them. The CDR3 sequence: CASSPPSVFGQDTEAFF. The CDR3 nucleotides read TGTGCCAGCTCACCACCGTCAGTATTCGGTCAGGACACTGAAGCTTTCTTT.

This rearrangement joins TRBV7-6 to TRBJ2-3; 9 bases agree with TRBD2. The CDR3 is 16 amino acids. Germline CDR1 is SGHVS and CDR2 is FNYEAQ. The junction had 5 bases not matched to a gene; V was cut back by 3 bases and J by 1 base. The CDR3 reads CASSLGGGAGTDTQYF. CDR3 sequence (DNA): TGTGCCAGCAGCTTGGGCGGGGGGGCCGGCACAGATACGCAGTATTTT.

A single count supports this clone. The chain links TRBV7-2 to TRBJ2-4, with 8 bases matching TRBD2. This CDR3 spans 16 amino acids. The J segment lost 6 bases and the V segment lost 1 base, leaving 8 bases of the junction unmatched. Germline CDR1 reads SGHTA; CDR2 reads FQGNSA. The DNA for the CDR3 is TGTGCCAGCAGCTTAGTGCGGGGGGCCCCCCTAAACATTCAGTACTTC. This gives the protein CASSLVRGAPLNIQYF.

CDR3 sequence (DNA): TGTGCCAGCAGGGATGCAGGGATGGTGTACGAGCAGTACTTC. Amino acids: CASRDAGMVYEQYF. The chain employs TRBV6-5 and TRBJ2-7, with D possibly TRBD1 on 5 matching bases. The CDR3 is 14 amino acids. The V gene lost 6 bases and the J gene lost 4 bases, with 16 bases spanning the gap. CDR1 and CDR2 from the germline V gene are MNHEY and SVGAGI.

V usage is TRBV10-3 and J usage is TRBJ1-3; D perhaps matches TRBD1 (6 bases). The length of the CDR3 is 14 residues. Germline CDR1 ENHRY, CDR2 SYGVKD. The V end lost 8 bases, the J end lost 3 bases, and 14 bases lay between the germline ends. The CDR3, as DNA: TGTGCCATCCAGGGGTCGAGGAATGGAAACACCATATATTTT. Translated: CAIQGSRNGNTIYF.

V usage is TRBV9 and J usage is TRBJ2-7; 8 positions agree with TRBD1. Germline V gene lookup returns CDR1 SGDLS and CDR2 YYNGEE. With V trimmed by 6 bases and J by 0 bases, 5 bases remained unmatched. The CDR3 contains 14 residues. CDR3 bases: TGTGCCAGCACCCGGACAGGGAGCTCCTACGAGCAGTACTTC. This sequence encodes CASTRTGSSYEQYF.

The V gene is TRBV5-4, the J gene TRBJ2-7; 9 positions match TRBD1. CDR3 length equals 15 residues. The V and J ends lost 1 base and 5 bases, in that order; junction bases with no gene match: 7. Per the germline V gene, CDR1 is SGHNT and CDR2 is YYREEE (reference sequence). The CDR3 region is CASSLIGTGPDEQYF. DNA for the CDR3: TGTGCCAGCAGCTTGATTGGGACAGGGCCGGACGAGCAGTACTTC.

This clone was picked up a small number of times. The chain uses TRBV6-6 and TRBJ1-1; D gene uncertain. Deletions cut 5 bases from V and 8 bases from J, with 3 bases between. This CDR3 is 9 amino acids long. Looked up from germline, CDR1 is MNHNY and CDR2 is SVGAGI (reference sequence). The CDR3 DNA is TGTGCCAGCAGTGCGGAAGCTTTCTTT. This translates into CASSAEAFF.

The chain is built from TRBV18 and TRBJ2-5; TRBD2 is a possible D gene (5 bases). The V end was cut by 3 bases, the J end by 6 bases, with 17 bases between. Per germline, CDR1 KGHSH and CDR2 LQKENI. CDR3 length: 15 amino acids. The CDR3 sequence: CASSPPPPEVQTQYF. DNA of the CDR3: TGTGCCAGCTCACCCCCCCCTCCGGAGGTCCAGACCCAGTACTTC. Full variable domain (remainder filled in from reference TRBV18 and TRBJ2-5): NAGVMQNPRHLVRRRGQEARLRCSPMKGHSHVYWYRQLPEEGLKFMVYLQKENIIDESGMPKERFSAEFPKEGPSILRIQQVVRGDSAAYFCASSPPPPEVQTQYFGPGTRLLVL.

The chain joins TRBV5-1 to TRBJ1-4, with D perhaps TRBD1 (5 bases). This CDR3 region has 23 residues. Germline CDR1 reads SGHRS; CDR2 reads YFSETQ. Trimming left V 1 base short and J 2 bases short, with 33 bases between. The CDR3 bases are TGCGCCAGCAGCTTGTCTCCGGGCTCGCCCGGGACGGGGAGGAGTAGGACTAATGAAAAACTGTTTTTT. Its protein product is CASSLSPGSPGTGRSRTNEKLFF.

This chain connects TRBV6-1 to TRBJ2-7; the match to TRBD2 covers 9 bases. CDR1 is MNHNS, CDR2 SASEGT, per germline. This CDR3 has 15 residues. V gave up 1 base and J gave up 1 base; unmatched junction bases: 2. The CDR3 nucleotides read TGTGCCAGCAGTGAAGAGGCGGGGGGGTCCTACGAGCAGTACTTC. This sequence encodes CASSEEAGGSYEQYF.

This chain joins TRBV10-3 and TRBJ1-6, with D perhaps TRBD1 (6 bases). From germline, CDR1 is ENHRY and CDR2 SYGVKD. The CDR3 loop spans 13 amino acids. V gave up 8 bases and J gave up 10 bases, with 15 bases separating them. CDR3: CAIVGDITSPLHF. CDR3 DNA sequence: TGTGCCATCGTCGGGGACATAACATCACCCCTCCACTTT.

This sequence joins TRBV3-1 (or the pseudogene TRBV3-2) and TRBJ2-2, with a tentative D call TRBD1 (5 bases). Germline V gives CDR1 LGHDT, CDR2 YNNKEL (reference sequence). The CDR3 is 17 amino acids. V was cut by 4 bases and J by 4 bases, with 19 bases left in between. The CDR3 coding sequence is TGTGCCAGCAGCCCTAGTAGGCTAGGGGTGAGCACCGGGGAGCTGTTTTTT. It translates to CASSPSRLGVSTGELFF.

The chain recombines TRBV7-2 with TRBJ1-1; 8 nucleotides match TRBD1. CDR3 size: 14 residues. J was trimmed by 5 bases and V by 5 bases; bases with no gene match: 7. In germline, CDR1 is SGHTA, CDR2 FQGNSA. CDR3 amino acids: CASSARTGLTEAFF. CDR3 sequence (DNA): TGTGCCAGCAGCGCCCGGACAGGGCTGACTGAAGCTTTCTTT.

The chain recombines TRBV19 with TRBJ2-7, with 11 bases lining up with TRBD2. The CDR3 has 13 amino acids. V trimming: 4 bases; J trimming: 6 bases; junction bases outside the gene matches: 2. The germline CDR1 and CDR2 sequences are LNHDA and SQIVND (reference sequence). CDR3 sequence (DNA): TGTGCCAGTAGTAACGGACTAGCGGGCGAGCAGTACTTC. Translation gives CASSNGLAGEQYF.

V and J are TRBV14 and TRBJ2-1; TRBD2 agrees at 12 bases. The CDR3 has 17 amino acids. Germline assignment: CDR1 SGHDN and CDR2 FVKESK. J was trimmed by 7 bases and V by 4 bases; bases with no gene match: 11. This CDR3 is CASSRASGGAYVNEQFF. CDR3 DNA sequence: TGTGCCAGCAGCCGGGCTAGCGGGGGGGCCTACGTGAATGAGCAGTTCTTC.

V and J are TRBV11-2 and TRBJ1-2; 8 bases are a match to TRBD1. V gave up 3 bases and J gave up 4 bases; unmatched junction bases: 7. Germline CDR1 reads SGHAT; CDR2 reads FQNNGV. The CDR3 is 15 amino acids. The CDR3, as DNA: TGTGCCAGCAGCTTTAGTGACAGGGGAGTCTATGGCTACACCTTC. Amino acid sequence: CASSFSDRGVYGYTF.